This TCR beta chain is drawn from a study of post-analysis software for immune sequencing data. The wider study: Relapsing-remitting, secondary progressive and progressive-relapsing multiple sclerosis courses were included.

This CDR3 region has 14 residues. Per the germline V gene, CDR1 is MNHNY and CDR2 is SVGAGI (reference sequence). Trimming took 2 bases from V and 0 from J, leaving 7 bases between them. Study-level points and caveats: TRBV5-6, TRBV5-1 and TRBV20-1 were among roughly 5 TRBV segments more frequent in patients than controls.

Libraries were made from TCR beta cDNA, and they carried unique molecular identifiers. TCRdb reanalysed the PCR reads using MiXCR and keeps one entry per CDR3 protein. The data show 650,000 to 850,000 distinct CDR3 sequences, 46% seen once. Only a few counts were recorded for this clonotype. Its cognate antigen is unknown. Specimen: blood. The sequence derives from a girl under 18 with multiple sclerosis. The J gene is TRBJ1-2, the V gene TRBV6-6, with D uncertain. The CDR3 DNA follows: TGTGCCAGCAGTTACACAGATACTAACTATGGCTACACCTTC. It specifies CASSYTDTNYGYTF.